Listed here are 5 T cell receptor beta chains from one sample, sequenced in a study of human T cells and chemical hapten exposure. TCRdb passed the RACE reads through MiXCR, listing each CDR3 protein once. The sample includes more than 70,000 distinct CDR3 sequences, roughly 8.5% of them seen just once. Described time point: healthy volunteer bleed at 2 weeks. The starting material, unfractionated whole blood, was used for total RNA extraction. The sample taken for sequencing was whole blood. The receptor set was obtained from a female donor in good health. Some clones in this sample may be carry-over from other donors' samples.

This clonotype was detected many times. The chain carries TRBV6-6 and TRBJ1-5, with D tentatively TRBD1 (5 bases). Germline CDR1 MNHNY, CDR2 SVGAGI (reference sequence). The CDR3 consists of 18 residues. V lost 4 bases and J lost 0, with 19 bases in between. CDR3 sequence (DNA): TGTGCCAGCAGTTCGCGGGGGGATAGTTCCTATAGCAATCAGCCCCAGCATTTT. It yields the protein CASSSRGDSSYSNQPQHF.

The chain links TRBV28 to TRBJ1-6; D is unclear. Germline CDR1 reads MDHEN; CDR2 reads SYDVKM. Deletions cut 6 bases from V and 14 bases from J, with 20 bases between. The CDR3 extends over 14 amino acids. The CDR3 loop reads CASSLAGPRVTLHF. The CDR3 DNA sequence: TGTGCCAGCAGCCTAGCGGGCCCGCGAGTAACCCTCCACTTT.

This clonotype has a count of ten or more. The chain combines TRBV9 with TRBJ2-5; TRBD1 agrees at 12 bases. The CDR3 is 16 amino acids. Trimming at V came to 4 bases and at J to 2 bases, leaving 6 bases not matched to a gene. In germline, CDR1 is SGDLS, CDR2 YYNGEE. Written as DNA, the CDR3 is TGTGCCAGCAGCCCCCGGGACAGGGGGCGACAAGAGACCCAGTACTTC. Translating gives CASSPRDRGRQETQYF.

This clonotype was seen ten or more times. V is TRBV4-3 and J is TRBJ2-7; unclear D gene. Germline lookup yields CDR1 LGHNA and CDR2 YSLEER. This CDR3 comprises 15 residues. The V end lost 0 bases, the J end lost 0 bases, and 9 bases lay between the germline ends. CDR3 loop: CASSQEYANSYEQYF. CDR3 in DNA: TGCGCCAGCAGCCAAGAGTACGCCAACTCCTACGAGCAGTACTTC.

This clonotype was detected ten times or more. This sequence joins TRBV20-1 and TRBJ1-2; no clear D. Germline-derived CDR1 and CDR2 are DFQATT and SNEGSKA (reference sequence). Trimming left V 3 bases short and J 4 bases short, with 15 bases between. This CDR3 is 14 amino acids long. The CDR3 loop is CSASNRDNTYGYTF. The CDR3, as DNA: TGCAGTGCTAGTAACCGGGATAATACCTATGGCTACACCTTC.